This TCR beta chain is from a study of regulatory T cells in long-lasting Graves disease (dated by TCRdb to 2020 to 2022). About the study as a whole: Persistent Graves' disease was defined as persistently positive TSH receptor autoantibodies together with antithyroid drug treatment for over 5 years. The study was registered as a clinical trial and conducted in China. TCR sequencing covered 13 persistent and 20 or so newly diagnosed Graves' disease patients, some 33 samples in total. This study used TCR sequencing and RNA sequencing of peripheral blood to compare persistent Graves' disease patients against newly diagnosed Graves' disease patients. Antithyroid drugs had been taken for approximately ten years on average by persistent Graves' disease patients in the clinical cohort.

As encoded in the germline V gene (reference sequence), CDR1 is SEHNR while CDR2 is FQNEAQ. The cysteine opens and the phenylalanine closes a CDR3 of 15 amino acids. Of all the DNA, just the CDR3 is kept, 45 bases in frame from base 1. V gives up 5 bases and J gives up 0 bases, and the segment between their germline ends measures 13 bases. The library was made by multiplex PCR. The sequencer listed for this sample is Illumina HiSeq 4000. TCR beta libraries were built with iRepertoire HTBI primers and Arm-PCR amplification of CDR3 regions. Gel purification was performed on PCR products prior to sequencing. The study's own analysis went as follows. A total of some 65 TRBV and 14 TRBJ segments were identified across samples and were used for gene usage analysis of CDR3 amino acid clonotypes. Filtered high-quality paired reads were merged into contigs using COPE and FqMerger. Contigs were aligned with BLAST to IMGT TRBV, TRBD and TRBJ reference genes, and CDR3 was defined per IMGT. Any clonotype with a frequency above 0.1% was counted as a highly expanded clone. Shannon entropy was used to measure repertoire diversity, and the Gini coefficient was used to measure V-J evenness. A clonotype was considered public if more than one individual shared it. TCRdb's own reprocessing of the public reads used fastp at Q25 and MiXCR and kept productive beta chains. Merged by CDR3 protein, the rows form single entries marked with the most common genes and DNA. TCRdb, not the original authors, processed these V and J calls. The sample data list 500,000 to 800,000 distinct CDR3 sequences, and 25% to 35% of these were observed just once. The ten largest clones capture roughly 46% of the sample.

About this clonotype: This receptor's antigen is unknown. Base-call qualities are not available, and no considerably larger clone is one nucleotide away.

Per the publication, the time point label means: persistent/refractory GD, antithyroid drugs over 5 years with positive TRAb. For both TCR sequencing and RNA sequencing, RNA was extracted from PBMCs in TRIzol. The diagnosis of Graves' disease followed American Thyroid Association guidelines. Recruitment of patients was carried out at an endocrinology department in Xi'an, China. From each patient, 7.5 to 10 milliliters of peripheral blood was collected into an EDTA anticoagulant tube. PBMCs were isolated by Ficoll Paque Plus density gradient separation without further T cell sorting. An Agilent 2100 Bioanalyzer and agarose gel were used to check RNA quality, while a NanoDrop 2000 measured RNA concentration. General study outcomes and caveats: The authors noted that the small sample size was a limitation that may lower accuracy. Only the TCR beta chain was sequenced and analyzed. Persistent Graves' disease patients showed lower TCR Shannon entropy and fewer highly expanded clones than newly diagnosed patients, suggesting clonal expansion. More public clonotypes were shared among persistent patients (over 2,500) than among newly diagnosed patients (966). Persistent disease showed preferential use of TRBV28, TRBJ1-2 and TRBJ2-5, whereas newly diagnosed disease favored TRBV20-1 and TRBJ2-1. Peripheral blood alone was examined, since thyroid tissue, which constituted the primary lesion, could not be accessed.

This material consisted of peripheral blood mononuclear cells (PBMCs), taken when the disease was refractory, from a patient treated with antithyroid drugs. The chain is made from TRBV7-9 and TRBJ1-1; TRBD1 could be the D gene, as 5 bases match. The source is a female donor with Graves disease. The CDR3: CASSNDRRVNTEAFF. The nucleotides read TGTGCCAGCAGCAACGACAGAAGAGTGAACACTGAAGCTTTCTTT.